Below, 15 T cell receptor beta chains from the same sample are listed, as sequenced in a study of blood T cell repertoires in COVID-19. The method was immunoSEQ multiplex PCR; TCRdb's version includes in-frame clones alone and lacks a portion of them. The repertoire holds about 83,000 clones, with 87% as singletons. Sample: peripheral blood. These receptors originate from a woman aged 45-65 years with active or convalescent COVID-19.

J is TRBJ1-2 and V is TRBV6-5, with TRBD1 identical over 8 bases. V lost 6 bases, J lost 4 bases, and 4 bases stayed unmatched. Per germline, CDR1 MNHEY and CDR2 SVGAGI. The CDR3 spans 13 residues. The CDR3 coding sequence is TGTGCCAGCAGCGACAGGGGATTCTATGGCTACACCTTC. It codes for CASSDRGFYGYTF.

This chain uses TRBV11-2 with TRBJ2-7; 8 positions agree with TRBD1. Germline V lookup: CDR1 SGHAT, CDR2 FQNNGV. The CDR3 has 15 amino acids. V trimming: 1 base; J trimming: 5 bases; junction bases outside the gene matches: 7. The CDR3: CASSLGAGGSNEQYF. The DNA for the CDR3 is TGTGCCAGCAGCTTAGGGGCAGGGGGCTCAAACGAGCAGTACTTC.

Ten or more counts support this clone. The CDR3 region is CASSVGDSSNYGYTF. The CDR3 DNA reads as TGTGCCAGCAGCGTAGGAGATAGCTCTAACTATGGCTACACCTTC. The V call is TRBV9, the J call TRBJ1-2; no clear D. The CDR3 sequence is 15 residues long. The germline V gene encodes CDR1 SGDLS and CDR2 YYNGEE. The ends were cut back, 0 bases at V and 0 bases at J, with 9 bases in the middle. Based on the CDR3 plus reference TRBV9 and TRBJ1-2, the full variable domain is DSGVTQTPKHLITATGQRVTLRCSPRSGDLSVYWYQQSLDQGLQFLIQYYNGEERAKGNILERFSAQQFPDLHSELNLSSLELGDSALYFCASSVGDSSNYGYTFGSGTRLTVV.

Written as DNA, the CDR3 is TGCAGTGCTATGGTTAGCGAGCAGTACTTC. Amino acid sequence: CSAMVSEQYF. The J gene is TRBJ2-7, the V gene TRBV20-1; D is undetermined. Deletions cut 4 bases from V and 6 bases from J, with 7 bases between. This CDR3 comprises 10 residues. Germline CDR1 DFQATT, CDR2 SNEGSKA (reference sequence).

The chain couples TRBV7-9 to TRBJ1-1; 7 positions agree with TRBD1. The CDR3 contains 18 residues. The germline V gene has CDR1 SEHNR and CDR2 FQNEAQ (reference sequence). J was trimmed by 4 bases and V by 5 bases; bases with no gene match: 19. The CDR3: CASSRPGQSDLWGTEAFF. The CDR3 bases are TGTGCCAGCAGCCGACCGGGACAGTCGGACCTTTGGGGCACTGAAGCTTTCTTT.

The chain recombines TRBV9 with TRBJ2-3, with 8 nucleotides matching TRBD2. The CDR3 is 15 amino acids. CDR1 and CDR2 from the germline V gene are SGDLS and YYNGEE. Trimming cost V 4 bases and J 0 bases; bases outside gene matches: 4. CDR3 residues: CASSTRGGSTDTQYF. The CDR3 DNA reads as TGTGCCAGCAGCACCCGGGGGGGCAGCACAGATACGCAGTATTTT. Based on the CDR3 plus reference TRBV9 and TRBJ2-3, the full variable domain is DSGVTQTPKHLITATGQRVTLRCSPRSGDLSVYWYQQSLDQGLQFLIQYYNGEERAKGNILERFSAQQFPDLHSELNLSSLELGDSALYFCASSTRGGSTDTQYFGPGTRLTVL.

V is TRBV21-1 and J is TRBJ2-1; TRBD1 is taken as the D call from the table, unchecked against the DNA. TRBV21-1 is deemed a pseudogene. CDR3 length: 16 residues. The chain's CDR3 is CASTKIVGTLDNEQFF. Written as DNA, the CDR3 is TGTGCCAGCACCAAAATTGTCGGGACACTAGACAATGAGCAGTTCTTC.

This sequence joins TRBV19 and TRBJ1-2; 9 positions agree with TRBD1. Germline loops: CDR1 LNHDA, CDR2 SQIVND (reference sequence). V shed 3 bases, J shed 7 bases, and the junction held 6 bases outside the gene matches. This CDR3 has 14 residues. The CDR3 DNA reads as TGTGCCAGTAGTATCGGACAGGGGTTTAGTGGCTACACCTTC. As protein: CASSIGQGFSGYTF.

This clone was recorded only once. The genes are TRBV30 and TRBJ1-2; 8 nucleotides line up with TRBD1. J lost 8 bases, V lost 3 bases, and 14 bases had no gene match. Germline V CDR1 and CDR2: GTSNPN, SVGIG (reference sequence). CDR3 length equals 15 residues. CDR3 region: CAWRIRSGGLRGYTF. Written as DNA, the CDR3 is TGTGCCTGGAGGATTAGGTCAGGGGGCCTACGCGGCTACACCTTC.

V is TRBV19 and J is TRBJ2-1; D gene ambiguous. The germline V and J ends were trimmed by 6 bases and 3 bases, with 3 bases remaining between them. The germline V gene has CDR1 LNHDA and CDR2 SQIVND (reference sequence). The CDR3 loop spans 11 amino acids. CDR3 sequence reads: CASSLYNEQFF. CDR3 sequence (DNA): TGTGCCAGTAGCCTCTACAATGAGCAGTTCTTC.

The chain uses TRBV13 and TRBJ2-1; TRBD1 agrees at 7 bases. This CDR3 region has 14 residues. The germline V gene has CDR1 PRHDT and CDR2 FYEKMQ (reference sequence). The junction had 1 base not matched to a gene; V was cut back by 1 base and J by 4 bases. CDR3 bases: TGTGCCAGCAGCTTAGAACAGGGGTACAATGAGCAGTTCTTC. It codes for CASSLEQGYNEQFF.

V gene TRBV5-6 combines with J gene TRBJ2-7, with 10 bases aligning to TRBD2. Germline V lookup: CDR1 SGHDT, CDR2 YYEEEE. CDR3 length: 17 amino acids. The trim removed 0 bases at V and 4 bases at J, leaving 10 bases unmatched. CDR3 nucleotide sequence: TGTGCCAGCAGCTTGGCCGCTAGCGGGGGCCGGTGGTACGAGCAGTACTTC. Encoded protein: CASSLAASGGRWYEQYF.

The rearrangement uses TRBV19 and TRBJ2-7; 8 bases match TRBD2. Trimming took 7 bases from V and 2 from J; bases not matched to a gene: 13. The germline gives CDR1 LNHDA, CDR2 SQIVND (reference sequence). This CDR3 is 16 amino acids long. CDR3 sequence: CASISGGTPRAYEQYF. In nucleotides, the CDR3 is TGTGCCAGTATCTCGGGGGGGACTCCCAGAGCCTACGAGCAGTACTTC.

The gene calls are TRBV5-1 and TRBJ1-2; unclear D gene. Per germline, CDR1 SGHRS and CDR2 YFSETQ. V lost 0 bases, J lost 0 bases, and 12 bases lay in between. This CDR3 spans 16 amino acids. CDR3: CASSLGFGNTNYGYTF. The DNA for the CDR3 is TGCGCCAGCAGCTTGGGGTTCGGGAACACTAACTATGGCTACACCTTC.

The J gene is TRBJ2-3, the V gene TRBV7-8, with no clear D. The CDR3 sequence is 16 residues long. The V end lost 0 bases, the J end lost 1 base, and 11 bases lay between the germline ends. Germline CDR1 and CDR2: SGHVS and FQNEAQ. The CDR3 nucleotides are TGTGCCAGCAGCTTAGCGTTGTCCACTCGCACAGATACGCAGTATTTT. Its protein product is CASSLALSTRTDTQYF.